This T cell receptor (beta chain) came from a study of monozygotic twins with inflammatory bowel disease (dated by TCRdb to about 2019). With respect to the entire study: In total, approximately 28 monozygotic twin pairs made up the full study: 19 Danish pairs, all IBD-discordant, plus nine German pairs, of which four were IBD-concordant and five were IBD-discordant. Each individual had, on average, about 151 000 unique TCRalpha sequences and 181 000 unique TCRbeta sequences available for analysis. The search for disease-associated traits relied mainly on comparing IBD patients with their genetically identical healthy co-twins within discordant pairs.

Broader findings and caveats from the paper: Because patients received different immunosuppressive treatments, the repertoires may have picked up extra background noise and variability between individuals. Fewer clonotypes were shared with other individuals by IBD patients than by healthy twins, most markedly in patients showing signs of disease activity. Concordant and discordant twins showed no difference in repertoire similarity, possibly because of limited statistical power. The analysis was unable to tell apart different T cell subtypes. Measured by the inverse Simpson index, TCRbeta repertoire diversity was lower in IBD patients than in their healthy co-twins. The results gave no support for a single strong signal or clonotype linked to IBD.

As encoded in the germline V gene, CDR1 is LGHNA while CDR2 is YSLEER. Taken from cysteine to phenylalanine, the CDR3 has 13 residues. No DNA is given. From each donor, a 2.5 ml peripheral blood sample was drawn into PAXgene tubes and stored at -80 degrees C. Total RNA was isolated from whole blood with the PAXgene blood miRNA kit on an automated QIAcube, without T cell sorting. Peripheral blood from monozygotic twin pairs, either concordant or discordant for inflammatory bowel disease, underwent deep TCRalpha and TCRbeta repertoire profiling that used unique molecular barcoding. Smoking habits were recorded for all twin pairs, and individuals were classified as current, former or never smokers. Library method: 5' RACE. For each TCR library, 3,000 to 4,000 ng of total RNA was used. cDNA was synthesized with SMARTScribe reverse transcriptase in eight separate reactions per sample. During cDNA synthesis, template switching was used to introduce unique molecular identifiers that contained a 6-nucleotide sample barcode. TCRalpha and TCRbeta cDNA was amplified by two nested PCRs of approximately 16 and 10 cycles, with bead purification after each PCR. Before amplification, the cDNA was both treated with uracil DNA-glycosylase and purified with the QIAquick PCR purification kit. The second PCR added Illumina TruSeq-compatible adapters along with sample-specific barcodes. TapeStation and Qubit were used to check library quality and concentration, and 4.5 to 5 ng of each library was pooled. Sequencing of the pooled libraries was done on an Illumina HiSeq2500 single-index Rapid Run using custom sequencing primers and 2 x 100 bp reads. As for the original processing: MiGEC version 1.2.6 was used for UMI-based consensus assembly to correct PCR and sequencing errors. MiXCR version 2.1.1 was used for V(D)J alignment, clonotype assembly and CDR3 extraction. To normalise gene usage, clonotype sharing and MAIT/NKT TCR abundance, the analysis used the top 1000, 10 000 and 20 000 clonotypes per sample. Diversity was computed as the inverse Simpson index with the vegan R package after downsampling to 27 000 UMIs. Statistical testing used paired Mann-Whitney U tests on the discordant twin pairs and applied Benjamini-Hochberg correction for multiple testing. TCRdb reprocessed the reads, so every CDR3 protein sequence counts as one entry and DNA is not shown. The V and J calls and clone size are TCRdb's, not the authors'. Per the sample table, the count is approximately 300,000 distinct CDR3 sequences. The top ten clones comprise roughly 5.2% of the sample.

Points on this clonotype: Its antigen is still unknown.

The clonotype comes from a human donor with ulcerative colitis or Crohn's disease, or a healthy co-twin of an affected twin (not recorded which). Sequencing was performed on blood. The chain uses TRBV4-3 and TRBJ2-7; no DNA is available, so the TRBD1 call from TCRdb remains unchecked. The CDR3 region reads CASSQGLRDRLYF.